The next 17 T cell receptor beta chains were all read from a single sample in a study of blood T cell repertoires in COVID-19. Measured with immunoSEQ multiplex PCR; TCRdb has only the in-frame clones, and not every one. The sample yields 110,000 or so clones, 70% to 90% seen once. What was sequenced was peripheral blood. The origin of the receptors is a man aged 35 to 55 with acute or convalescent COVID-19.

A single count supports this clone. The rearrangement links TRBV11-2 to TRBJ1-2; D uncertain. CDR1 and CDR2 from the germline V gene are SGHAT and FQNNGV. This CDR3 is built from 12 residues. V was cut by 5 bases and J by 4 bases, with 8 bases left in between. DNA for the CDR3: TGTGCCAGCAGCCCGGGTGGCTATGGCTACACCTTC. Translated, it gives CASSPGGYGYTF. Together with reference TRBV11-2 and TRBJ1-2, the CDR3 gives the full variable domain: EAGVAQSPRYKIIEKRQSVAFWCNPISGHATLYWYQQILGQGPKLLIQFQNNGVVDDSQLPKDRFSAERLKGVDSTLKIQPAKLEDSAVYLCASSPGGYGYTFGSGTRLTVV.

This clone was counted a few times. The rearrangement uses TRBV6-6 and TRBJ2-5, with TRBD1 matching over 9 bases. With V trimmed by 2 bases and J by 6 bases, 10 bases remained unmatched. Looked up from germline, CDR1 is MNHNY and CDR2 is SVGAGI (reference sequence). The CDR3 loop spans 16 amino acids. CDR3 nucleotides: TGTGCCAGCAGTTACAGGGCGACAGGGGGTCCAAAGACCCAGTACTTC. It codes for CASSYRATGGPKTQYF.

V usage is TRBV4-3 and J usage is TRBJ1-3; TRBD1 aligns across 8 bases. This CDR3 contains 17 residues. Germline V gene lookup returns CDR1 LGHNA and CDR2 YSLEER. With V trimmed by 1 base and J by 0 bases, 5 bases remained unmatched. The CDR3 protein is CASSQGWDRSSGNTIYF. CDR3 bases: TGCGCCAGCAGCCAAGGATGGGACAGGAGCTCTGGAAACACCATATATTTT.

The chain joins TRBV15 to TRBJ2-3; D possibly corresponds to TRBD2 (6 bases). The CDR3 extends over 15 amino acids. Germline V CDR1 and CDR2: LNHNV, YYDKDF (reference sequence). The germline V and J ends were trimmed by 8 bases and 2 bases, with 17 bases remaining between them. The CDR3 protein is CATSRTGESTDTQYF. CDR3 in DNA: TGTGCCACCTCTAGAACGGGGGAATCCACAGATACGCAGTATTTT. Together with reference TRBV15 and TRBJ2-3, the CDR3 gives the full variable domain: DAMVIQNPRYQVTQFGKPVTLSCSQTLNHNVMYWYQQKSSQAPKLLFHYYDKDFNNEADTPDNFQSRRPNTSFCFLDIRSPGLGDTAMYLCATSRTGESTDTQYFGPGTRLTVL.

The CDR3 protein is CASSEGQGYTEAFF. Written as DNA, the CDR3 is TGTGCCAGCAGCGAGGGACAGGGTTACACTGAAGCTTTCTTT. The chain uses TRBV2 and TRBJ1-1; 9 nucleotides line up with TRBD1. V gave up 6 bases and J gave up 3 bases; unmatched junction bases: 5. Per germline, CDR1 SNHLY and CDR2 FYNNEI. This CDR3 has 14 amino acids.

The J gene is TRBJ2-7, the V gene TRBV19; D call uncertain. The germline gives CDR1 LNHDA, CDR2 SQIVND (reference sequence). The CDR3 sequence is 13 residues long. Trimming stripped 5 bases from V and 3 bases from J, with 11 bases between. In nucleotides, the CDR3 is TGTGCCAGTAGTTCCGGGTCTTACTACGAGCAGTACTTC. Its translation: CASSSGSYYEQYF.

The genes are TRBV4-1 and TRBJ2-1; 12 bases match TRBD2. The V segment lost 4 bases and the J segment 8 bases; nucleotides outside the gene matches: 3. The CDR3 length is 14 residues. Looked up from germline, CDR1 is MGHRA and CDR2 is YSYEKL. The CDR3 loop reads CASSLRLAGDEQFF. The CDR3 nucleotides are TGCGCCAGCAGCCTTCGACTAGCGGGGGATGAGCAGTTCTTC.

The genes are TRBV3-1 (or the pseudogene TRBV3-2) and TRBJ2-3; 13 positions agree with TRBD2. The CDR3 is made up of 17 amino acids. J gave up 3 bases and V 2 bases, and 5 bases lay outside the gene matches. Germline V gene data show CDR1 as LGHDT and CDR2 as YNNKEL (reference sequence). CDR3 loop: CASSQTSGGAGTDTQYF. CDR3 DNA sequence: TGTGCCAGCAGCCAAACTAGCGGGGGGGCCGGTACAGATACGCAGTATTTT.

This chain connects TRBV7-2 to TRBJ2-2, with no clear D. With 4 bases removed from V and 5 bases from J, the gap between germline ends came to 5 bases. CDR1 SGHTA and CDR2 FQGNSA come from the germline V gene. This CDR3 is 12 amino acids long. CDR3 bases: TGTGCCAGCAGCTCTGTAACCGGGGAGCTGTTTTTT. This gives the protein CASSSVTGELFF.

The chain combines TRBV5-1 with TRBJ2-3, with TRBD2 matching 11 bases. The CDR3 spans 14 residues. J was trimmed by 4 bases and V by 7 bases; bases with no gene match: 5. Looked up from germline, CDR1 is SGHRS and CDR2 is YFSETQ. Here the CDR3 reads CASGPSGGSDTQYF. Here the CDR3 DNA reads TGCGCCAGCGGTCCTAGCGGGGGGTCAGATACGCAGTATTTT.

This rearrangement joins TRBV9 to TRBJ2-2; 7 bases agree with TRBD1. The germline CDR1 and CDR2 sequences are SGDLS and YYNGEE. The V gene end was trimmed by 1 base and the J gene end by 0 bases; junction bases not matched to a gene: 6. This CDR3 has 17 amino acids. CDR3 sequence (DNA): TGTGCCAGCAGCGTACAGGGGACAGCCGCGAACACCGGGGAGCTGTTTTTT. Encoded protein: CASSVQGTAANTGELFF.

This clone was recorded only once. This chain uses TRBV5-4 with TRBJ2-7; 15 positions agree with TRBD2. The CDR3 runs 17 residues. V trimming: 4 bases; J trimming: 5 bases; junction bases outside the gene matches: 10. Germline CDR1 SGHNT, CDR2 YYREEE (reference sequence). The CDR3 nucleotides read TGTGCCAGCAGCACGAAAAGGACTAGCGGGGGGGATAACGAGCAGTACTTC. This translates into CASSTKRTSGGDNEQYF.

V usage is TRBV7-9 and J usage is TRBJ2-1; D is uncertain. The CDR3 is 12 amino acids. Germline CDR1 and CDR2: SEHNR and FQNEAQ (reference sequence). The germline V and J ends were trimmed by 5 bases and 6 bases, with 8 bases remaining between them. The DNA of the CDR3 is TGTGCCAGCAGCCCTAGACCCAATGAGCAGTTCTTC. Encoded protein: CASSPRPNEQFF.

There are a few counts of this clone. This chain joins TRBV5-4 and TRBJ1-2, with unresolved D. This CDR3 spans 16 amino acids. The V and J ends lost 0 bases and 4 bases respectively, with 16 bases between them. CDR1 SGHNT and CDR2 YYREEE come from the germline V gene (reference sequence). CDR3 DNA: TGTGCCAGCAGCTTGGTGGCAGGATGGTATAGCTATGGCTACACCTTC. Translated: CASSLVAGWYSYGYTF.

The chain joins TRBV7-6 to TRBJ1-1; 7 bases fit TRBD1. The CDR3 is 13 amino acids. The junction had 8 bases not matched to a gene; V was cut back by 5 bases and J by 8 bases. The germline gives CDR1 SGHVS, CDR2 FNYEAQ. CDR3 DNA sequence: TGTGCCAGCAGCCACAGGGGCGCCGGGGAAGCTTTCTTT. Amino acid sequence: CASSHRGAGEAFF.

This chain connects TRBV6-1 to TRBJ1-1; D is possibly TRBD1 (6 bases). Trimming shortened V by 3 bases and J by 10 bases, and 15 bases separated the two germline ends. CDR1 and CDR2 from the germline V gene are MNHNS and SASEGT. This CDR3 contains 13 residues. CDR3 protein: CASSEGDIGLAFF. The CDR3 DNA reads as TGTGCCAGCAGTGAGGGGGACATCGGCCTAGCTTTCTTT.

The chain combines TRBV24-1 with TRBJ1-2; 8 bases line up with TRBD1. The trim removed 5 bases at V and 4 bases at J, leaving 2 bases unmatched. The length of the CDR3 is 13 residues. Looked up from germline, CDR1 is KGHDR and CDR2 is SFDVKD. As DNA, the CDR3 is TGTGCCACCAGTGCACAGGGGGTCTATGGCTACACCTTC. Translating it yields CATSAQGVYGYTF.